The 29 T cell receptor beta chains below all came from one sample that was sequenced in a study of blood T cell repertoires in COVID-19. TCRdb's table, derived via immunoSEQ multiplex PCR, lists solely in-frame clones and lacks some. The data hold 60,000 to 85,000 clones, with less than 90% observed a single time. The sequenced material came from peripheral blood. The receptors come from a man aged 45-65 years with active COVID-19.

The rearrangement links TRBV5-4 to TRBJ2-5, with 11 bases identical to TRBD1. The CDR3 loop spans 15 amino acids. V lost 4 bases to trimming and J lost 3 bases; unmatched junction nucleotides: 5. Looked up from germline, CDR1 is SGHNT and CDR2 is YYREEE (reference sequence). CDR3 region: CASSIGTGGKETQYF. Written as DNA, the CDR3 is TGTGCCAGCAGCATTGGGACAGGGGGAAAAGAGACCCAGTACTTC.

This chain connects TRBV6-2 or TRBV6-3 to TRBJ2-2; the match to TRBD1 covers 7 bases. In germline, CDR1 is MNHEY, CDR2 SVGEGT. With 2 bases clipped from V and 1 base from J, the junction kept 1 base outside the gene matches. This CDR3 is built from 15 residues. CDR3: CASSYGTVNTGELFF. The CDR3 DNA follows: TGTGCCAGCAGTTACGGGACAGTGAACACCGGGGAGCTGTTTTTT.

The chain is built from TRBV6-6 and TRBJ1-2; 9 nucleotides line up with TRBD1. Germline V gene data show CDR1 as MNHNY and CDR2 as SVGAGI (reference sequence). CDR3 length: 13 amino acids. V lost 4 bases and J lost 7; bases outside the gene matches: 4. The CDR3 loop reads CASSLQGAGGYTF. The CDR3 DNA sequence: TGTGCCAGCAGTTTACAGGGGGCGGGTGGCTACACCTTC.

The gene calls are TRBV2 and TRBJ1-3; D might be TRBD1 (5 bases). Germline V gene data show CDR1 as SNHLY and CDR2 as FYNNEI. V dropped 1 base and J dropped 2 bases, with 6 bases sitting between them. The CDR3 totals 14 residues. The CDR3, as DNA: TGTGCCAGCAGTGAAGTCAGGGCTGGAAACACCATATATTTT. Translated, it gives CASSEVRAGNTIYF.

This chain connects TRBV5-1 to TRBJ1-2; D ambiguous. Trimming left V 7 bases short and J 6 bases short, with 16 bases between. The germline V gene encodes CDR1 SGHRS and CDR2 YFSETQ. The CDR3 covers 13 residues. CDR3 sequence (DNA): TGCGCCAGCGGGTATCCCGGGGAGAATGGCTACACCTTC. This gives the protein CASGYPGENGYTF.

This chain joins TRBV2 and TRBJ2-2, with no clear D. CDR1 SNHLY and CDR2 FYNNEI come from the germline V gene. This CDR3 is 14 amino acids long. Between the trimmed V and J ends, which lost 5 bases and 1 base, there was a span of 8 bases. The CDR3, as DNA: TGTGCCAGCAGTAGCACCCGGAACACCGGGGAGCTGTTTTTT. Its protein is CASSSTRNTGELFF.

The J gene is TRBJ2-3, the V gene TRBV6-5; 12 bases match TRBD2. The germline CDR1 and CDR2 sequences are MNHEY and SVGAGI. With 2 bases clipped from V and 6 bases from J, the junction kept 3 bases outside the gene matches. This CDR3 is 15 amino acids long. The CDR3 protein is CASSYEGLAGDTQYF. CDR3 nucleotide sequence: TGTGCCAGCAGTTACGAAGGACTAGCGGGGGATACGCAGTATTTT.

This chain links TRBV7-9 with TRBJ2-3; maybe TRBD1 (5 bases). Trimming stripped 1 base from V and 2 bases from J, with 13 bases between. The CDR3 is made up of 16 amino acids. From germline, CDR1 is SEHNR and CDR2 FQNEAQ (reference sequence). The CDR3: CASSLGLQGSTDTQYF. In DNA, the CDR3 is TGTGCCAGCAGCTTAGGTCTGCAGGGATCCACAGATACGCAGTATTTT.

The chain is built from TRBV5-6 and TRBJ2-1, with D possibly TRBD2 on 5 matching bases. V was shortened by 0 bases and J by 0 bases, with 7 bases between the two germline ends. The CDR3 is 15 amino acids. Germline-derived CDR1 and CDR2 are SGHDT and YYEEEE. For the CDR3, the DNA is TGTGCCAGCAGCTTGGGGGAGCTCTCCTACAATGAGCAGTTCTTC. Translated: CASSLGELSYNEQFF. Together with reference TRBV5-6 and TRBJ2-1, the CDR3 gives the full variable domain: DAGVTQSPTHLIKTRGQQVTLRCSPKSGHDTVSWYQQALGQGPQFIFQYYEEEERQRGNFPDRFSGHQFPNYSSELNVNALLLGDSALYLCASSLGELSYNEQFFGPGTRLTVL.

This chain uses TRBV6-4 with TRBJ1-2, with 7 bases identical to TRBD1. This CDR3 spans 14 amino acids. J lost 3 bases, V lost 2 bases, and 3 bases had no gene match. Germline CDR1 is MRHNA and CDR2 is SNTAGT. CDR3 amino acids: CASSDQGVYYGYTF. The DNA of the CDR3 is TGTGCCAGCAGTGACCAGGGGGTTTACTATGGCTACACCTTC.

The rearrangement uses TRBV10-3 and TRBJ2-3, with D tentatively TRBD1 (5 bases). CDR1 is ENHRY, CDR2 SYGVKD, per germline. Trimming removed 8 bases at V and 2 bases at J, with 17 bases between. The CDR3 contains 15 residues. The CDR3, as DNA: TGTGCCATCTCTAAGGGGCTCCTAGACACAGATACGCAGTATTTT. Encoded protein: CAISKGLLDTDTQYF.

The chain couples TRBV10-3 to TRBJ2-3, with 10 bases aligning to TRBD2. The CDR3 length is 16 residues. The V segment lost 4 bases and the J segment 6 bases; nucleotides outside the gene matches: 10. Looked up from germline, CDR1 is ENHRY and CDR2 is SYGVKD. CDR3 in amino acids: CAISVLAGSTSDTQYF. The CDR3, as DNA: TGTGCCATCAGTGTACTAGCGGGATCAACCTCGGATACGCAGTATTTT.

V usage is TRBV2 and J usage is TRBJ2-2; 8 bases line up with TRBD1. The CDR3 loop spans 15 amino acids. Trimming took 5 bases from V and 0 from J; bases not matched to a gene: 2. Germline CDR1 SNHLY, CDR2 FYNNEI. The CDR3 here is CASSPDRANTGELFF. CDR3 sequence (DNA): TGTGCCAGCAGTCCGGACAGGGCGAACACCGGGGAGCTGTTTTTT.

This chain links TRBV7-2 with TRBJ1-3; D is undetermined. The CDR3 has 17 amino acids. Trimming stripped 3 bases from V and 1 base from J, with 16 bases between. Germline CDR1 reads SGHTA; CDR2 reads FQGNSA. CDR3: CASSLGPRHQSGNTIYF. The DNA for the CDR3 is TGTGCCAGCAGCTTGGGCCCCCGACATCAATCTGGAAACACCATATATTTT.

This clone was observed a handful of times. The J gene is TRBJ2-1, the V gene TRBV6-5; D uncertain. Between the trimmed V and J ends, which lost 0 bases and 5 bases, there was a span of 11 bases. CDR3 length: 15 amino acids. Germline-derived CDR1 and CDR2 are MNHEY and SVGAGI. The CDR3 loop reads CASSYSGPPDNEQFF. CDR3 DNA: TGTGCCAGCAGTTACTCTGGCCCCCCCGACAATGAGCAGTTCTTC.

This clone was detected only a few times. This chain connects TRBV3-1 (or the pseudogene TRBV3-2) to TRBJ1-1; D is unclear. This CDR3 has 15 residues. Germline CDR1 and CDR2: LGHDT and YNNKEL (reference sequence). V lost 4 bases and J lost 2, with 14 bases in between. Here the CDR3 reads CASSPSEGRNTEAFF. DNA for the CDR3: TGTGCCAGCAGCCCCTCCGAGGGAAGAAACACTGAAGCTTTCTTT.

This chain connects TRBV7-2 to TRBJ2-1; D might be TRBD1 (6 bases). The CDR3 extends over 13 amino acids. Germline V gene sequence: CDR1 SGHTA, CDR2 FQGNSA. V was shortened by 4 bases and J by 8 bases, with 12 bases between the two germline ends. This CDR3 reads CASSSGQFDEQFF. For the CDR3, the DNA is TGTGCCAGCAGCTCGGGACAATTCGATGAGCAGTTCTTC. The whole variable domain, filled in from reference TRBV7-2 and TRBJ2-1, reads GAGVSQSPSNKVTEKGKDVELRCDPISGHTALYWYRQSLGQGLEFLIYFQGNSAPDKSGLPSDRFSAERTGGSVSTLTIQRTQQEDSAVYLCASSSGQFDEQFFGPGTRLTVL.

The chain links TRBV7-3 to TRBJ2-3; TRBD2 agrees at 11 bases. CDR3 size: 15 residues. The J segment lost 5 bases and the V segment lost 0 bases, leaving 1 base of the junction unmatched. Germline values: CDR1 SGHTA, CDR2 FQGTGA. The CDR3 coding sequence is TGTGCCAGCAGCTTAACCGGGACTAGCGGAGATACGCAGTATTTT. It specifies CASSLTGTSGDTQYF.

V gene TRBV19 combines with J gene TRBJ2-1; TRBD2 is a possible D gene (5 bases). The CDR3 totals 13 residues. The V end lost 6 bases, the J end lost 6 bases, and 12 bases lay between the germline ends. Germline lookup yields CDR1 LNHDA and CDR2 SQIVND (reference sequence). CDR3 DNA sequence: TGTGCCAGTAGAGAGCGGTTGTTCAATGAGCAGTTCTTC. Translated, it gives CASRERLFNEQFF.

The chain recombines TRBV9 with TRBJ1-6; 7 nucleotides align to TRBD1. V was pared by 3 bases and J by 6 bases, with 9 bases of the junction left unmatched. This CDR3 comprises 16 residues. In germline, CDR1 is SGDLS, CDR2 YYNGEE. CDR3 coding DNA: TGTGCCAGCAGCGAGTCCGCGGGACAGCCTAATTCACCCCTCCACTTT. Translating gives CASSESAGQPNSPLHF.

This clone turned up a few times. The chain carries TRBV6-5 and TRBJ1-2; possibly TRBD1 for D (6 bases). From germline, CDR1 is MNHEY and CDR2 SVGAGI. The CDR3 has 13 residues. Trimming shortened V by 4 bases and J by 5 bases, and 11 bases separated the two germline ends. The CDR3 coding sequence is TGTGCCAGCAGTTCCACAGGGCAGTATGGCTACACCTTC. Its protein is CASSSTGQYGYTF.

The chain combines TRBV18 with TRBJ2-5, with D possibly TRBD2 on 5 matching bases. The CDR3 is made up of 13 amino acids. V lost 9 bases to trimming and J lost 5 bases, with 16 bases between them. The germline gives CDR1 KGHSH, CDR2 LQKENI. The CDR3 DNA reads as TGTGCCAGTCACGGAGGTTTATCTGAGACCCAGTACTTC. Translation gives CASHGGLSETQYF.

V gene TRBV18 combines with J gene TRBJ2-7, with D possibly matching TRBD2 (5 bases). Germline-derived CDR1 and CDR2 are KGHSH and LQKENI. There are 13 residues in the CDR3. Trimming left V 3 bases short and J 3 bases short, with 9 bases between. The CDR3 region has the DNA TGTGCCAGCTCACCCGCTGCGGGCTACGAGCAGTACTTC. This encodes CASSPAAGYEQYF.

This clone was seen a handful of times. The rearrangement links TRBV6-5 to TRBJ2-1, with 8 bases matching TRBD2. V trimming: 1 base; J trimming: 5 bases; junction bases outside the gene matches: 7. Germline values: CDR1 MNHEY, CDR2 SVGAGI. The CDR3 spans 16 residues. CDR3 sequence: CASSYFALAGDNEQFF. The CDR3 DNA is TGTGCCAGCAGTTACTTCGCCCTAGCGGGCGACAATGAGCAGTTCTTC.

The J gene is TRBJ1-2, the V gene TRBV28, with a tentative D call TRBD1 (5 bases). CDR1 MDHEN and CDR2 SYDVKM come from the germline V gene. Deletions cut 6 bases from V and 5 bases from J, with 19 bases between. The CDR3 runs to 15 residues. CDR3 sequence (DNA): TGTGCCAGCAGACTTAACAGCTTCGGGGGGTATGGCTACACCTTC. Its translation is CASRLNSFGGYGYTF.

The V and J genes are TRBV3-1 (or the pseudogene TRBV3-2) and TRBJ2-7; D ambiguous. Trimming removed 3 bases at V and 0 bases at J, with 12 bases between. The CDR3 is made up of 15 amino acids. Germline lookup yields CDR1 LGHDT and CDR2 YNNKEL (reference sequence). The CDR3 DNA reads TGTGCCAGCAGCCACCCTTCGAGGAGCTCCTACGAGCAGTACTTC. It encodes CASSHPSRSSYEQYF.

This chain connects TRBV5-5 to TRBJ2-2; D ambiguous. Between the trimmed V and J ends, which lost 4 bases and 3 bases, there was a span of 4 bases. This CDR3 comprises 12 residues. Germline CDR1 SGHKS, CDR2 YYEKEE (reference sequence). DNA of the CDR3: TGTGCCAGCAGCATAGACACCGGGGAGCTGTTTTTT. It translates to CASSIDTGELFF.

The chain joins TRBV2 to TRBJ1-3, with D possibly being TRBD1 (5 bases). The V gene's germline CDR1 is SNHLY and CDR2 FYNNEI. V shed 7 bases and J shed 4 bases, with 17 bases lying between them. The CDR3 sequence is 15 residues long. The CDR3 coding sequence is TGTGCCAGCACCATCGGACACCTCGGAGGAAACACCATATATTTT. Its translation is CASTIGHLGGNTIYF. Combining the CDR3 with reference TRBV2 and TRBJ1-3 gives the whole variable domain EPEVTQTPSHQVTQMGQEVILRCVPISNHLYFYWYRQILGQKVEFLVSFYNNEISEKSEIFDDQFSVERPDGSNFTLKIRSTKLEDSAMYFCASTIGHLGGNTIYFGEGSWLTVV.

There are a few counts of this clone. The chain carries TRBV2 and TRBJ1-2, with 9 bases that match TRBD1. Trimming took 2 bases from V and 8 from J; bases not matched to a gene: 3. The CDR3 contains 13 residues. CDR1 and CDR2 (germline): SNHLY, FYNNEI. Here the CDR3 reads CASSETGGRGYTF. The CDR3 DNA is TGTGCCAGCAGTGAAACAGGGGGCCGCGGCTACACCTTC.